The 27 T cell receptor beta chains listed next were all sequenced from one sample in a study of blood T cell repertoires in COVID-19. Clones were sequenced by immunoSEQ multiplex PCR, and TCRdb holds only the in-frame ones, with some missing. Among about 440,000 clones listed, approximately 90% were seen once. The source material was peripheral blood. Every receptor here comes from a woman aged 30 to 39 with acute or convalescent COVID-19.

This sequence joins TRBV30 and TRBJ2-7; 10 bases line up with TRBD1. This CDR3 contains 16 residues. With 2 bases clipped from V and 3 bases from J, the junction kept 10 bases outside the gene matches. CDR1 GTSNPN and CDR2 SVGIG come from the germline V gene (reference sequence). CDR3 amino acids: CAWSRSRTGGSYEQYF. The CDR3 nucleotides read TGTGCCTGGAGTCGTAGCCGGACAGGGGGTAGCTACGAGCAGTACTTC.

This chain links TRBV5-1 with TRBJ2-1; 14 nucleotides line up with TRBD2. The CDR3 runs to 18 residues. Germline V gene data show CDR1 as SGHRS and CDR2 as YFSETQ. The ends lost 4 bases at V and 0 bases at J; junction bases unmatched: 6. The CDR3 DNA reads TGCGCCAGCAGCCTCGGGACTAGCGGGGGTTACTCCTACAATGAGCAGTTCTTC. It yields the protein CASSLGTSGGYSYNEQFF.

The V call is TRBV7-8, the J call TRBJ1-3, with D hard to call. The V gene's germline CDR1 is SGHVS and CDR2 FQNEAQ. This CDR3 has 14 amino acids. Between the trimmed V and J ends, which lost 5 bases and 2 bases, there was a span of 10 bases. The CDR3 DNA sequence: TGTGCCAGCAGCACGAACCGCGCTGGAAACACCATATATTTT. It specifies CASSTNRAGNTIYF.

This chain links TRBV27 with TRBJ1-2, with 8 bases identical to TRBD1. Germline V gene data show CDR1 as MNHEY and CDR2 as SMNVEV (reference sequence). The CDR3 extends over 14 amino acids. V gave up 4 bases and J gave up 8 bases; unmatched junction bases: 9. The DNA of the CDR3 is TGTGCCAGCAGTTCGATCAGGGGGCGCAGGGGCTACACCTTC. Translated, it gives CASSSIRGRRGYTF.

The chain recombines TRBV2 with TRBJ2-5, with TRBD2 matching 9 bases. CDR3 size: 14 residues. Germline assignment: CDR1 SNHLY and CDR2 FYNNEI. Losses at the gene ends were 7 bases for V and 5 bases for J; bases not matched to a gene: 8. The CDR3 DNA is TGTGCCAGCACCGGCGGGGGGGCTGGTGAGACCCAGTACTTC. As protein: CASTGGGAGETQYF.

V is TRBV5-4 and J is TRBJ2-7; 7 positions agree with TRBD1. The CDR3 runs 15 residues. Germline CDR1 and CDR2: SGHNT and YYREEE (reference sequence). Germline trimming cut 4 bases from V and 3 bases from J; bases unmatched to any gene: 10. CDR3 in amino acids: CASSPGQAANYEQYF. CDR3 bases: TGTGCCAGCAGCCCAGGACAGGCCGCGAACTACGAGCAGTACTTC.

This rearrangement joins TRBV7-9 to TRBJ2-3, with D possibly matching TRBD2 (6 bases). The CDR3 extends over 13 amino acids. Deletions cut 5 bases from V and 3 bases from J, with 9 bases between. Germline V CDR1 and CDR2: SEHNR, FQNEAQ (reference sequence). CDR3 DNA sequence: TGTGCCAGCAGCCCGGGGACTACAGATACGCAGTATTTT. Translation gives CASSPGTTDTQYF.

J is TRBJ1-2 and V is TRBV4-1; TRBD1 matches 9 bases. CDR1 and CDR2 (germline): MGHRA, YSYEKL. Trimming removed 0 bases from V and 8 bases from J; junction bases left unmatched: 19. This CDR3 spans 19 amino acids. This CDR3 is CASSQDTGFRDRVFWGYTF. In DNA, the CDR3 is TGCGCCAGCAGCCAAGACACAGGGTTTAGGGACAGGGTTTTTTGGGGCTACACCTTC.

The rearrangement joins TRBV9 to TRBJ1-1, with TRBD1 matching 7 bases. CDR1 SGDLS and CDR2 YYNGEE come from the germline V gene. This CDR3 spans 16 amino acids. The V segment lost 3 bases and the J segment 5 bases; nucleotides outside the gene matches: 13. CDR3 region: CASSATPRGQSTEAFF. The DNA of the CDR3 is TGTGCCAGCAGCGCGACCCCTAGGGGGCAGTCGACTGAAGCTTTCTTT. Full variable domain (missing parts from reference TRBV9 and TRBJ1-1): DSGVTQTPKHLITATGQRVTLRCSPRSGDLSVYWYQQSLDQGLQFLIQYYNGEERAKGNILERFSAQQFPDLHSELNLSSLELGDSALYFCASSATPRGQSTEAFFGQGTRLTVV.

This chain uses TRBV6-5 with TRBJ2-2; tentatively, D is TRBD2 (6 bases). This CDR3 contains 14 residues. Germline V gene lookup returns CDR1 MNHEY and CDR2 SVGAGI. The V end lost 8 bases, the J end lost 7 bases, and 17 bases lay between the germline ends. CDR3 protein: CASLPGRWVGELFF. In DNA form, the CDR3 reads TGTGCCAGCCTTCCAGGGAGGTGGGTCGGGGAGCTGTTTTTT.

The gene calls are TRBV5-4 and TRBJ1-4, with 10 nucleotides matching TRBD1. The V and J ends lost 1 base and 7 bases, in that order; junction bases with no gene match: 7. Germline-derived CDR1 and CDR2 are SGHNT and YYREEE (reference sequence). The CDR3 is 16 residues long. The CDR3 DNA reads as TGTGCCAGCAGCTTGAAGTCCGGACAGGGGGGTGAAAAACTGTTTTTT. Encoded protein: CASSLKSGQGGEKLFF.

The gene calls are TRBV7-3 and TRBJ2-1, with 10 bases matching TRBD2. Looked up from germline, CDR1 is SGHTA and CDR2 is FQGTGA. V lost 2 bases and J lost 11; bases outside the gene matches: 3. The CDR3 totals 13 residues. The CDR3 DNA sequence: TGTGCCAGCAGCTTAGGGGGACTAGCGAAGCAGTTCTTC. Protein product: CASSLGGLAKQFF.

The chain has TRBV6-5 and TRBJ1-1, with no clear D. CDR1 and CDR2 from the germline V gene are MNHEY and SVGAGI. Trimming removed 2 bases from V and 0 bases from J, with 10 bases in between. The CDR3 covers 15 residues. For the CDR3, the DNA is TGTGCCAGCAGTTACGGGCAGCTTCTGAACACTGAAGCTTTCTTT. Amino acids: CASSYGQLLNTEAFF.

This clone was detected only once. The V gene is TRBV5-6, the J gene TRBJ2-7, with 8 positions matching TRBD1. In germline, CDR1 is SGHDT, CDR2 YYEEEE. Trimming cost V 3 bases and J 1 base; bases outside gene matches: 3. The CDR3 consists of 14 residues. Here the CDR3 reads CASSYTGGSYEQYF. Written as DNA, the CDR3 is TGTGCCAGCAGCTATACAGGGGGGTCCTACGAGCAGTACTTC.

The chain carries TRBV9 and TRBJ1-2; D uncertain. This CDR3 spans 13 amino acids. V was trimmed by 1 base and J by 0 bases, leaving 4 bases between them. Germline assignment: CDR1 SGDLS and CDR2 YYNGEE. CDR3 amino acids: CASSVSANYGYTF. In DNA, the CDR3 is TGTGCCAGCAGCGTATCAGCTAACTATGGCTACACCTTC.

V and J are TRBV11-2 and TRBJ2-1; TRBD2 matches 8 bases. J gave up 2 bases and V 1 base, and 4 bases lay outside the gene matches. CDR1 and CDR2 (germline): SGHAT, FQNNGV. This CDR3 is built from 16 residues. The CDR3 region is CASSLVSGGTYNEQFF. In nucleotides, the CDR3 is TGTGCCAGCAGCTTAGTCAGCGGGGGAACCTACAATGAGCAGTTCTTC.

Worth noting for this clone: At one of its ends the junction is not consistent with the germline gene, which may arise from a read error. CDR3 protein: CATSPNIGPYTGELFF. The CDR3 region has the DNA TGTGCCACCAGCCCTAACATTGGGCCCTACACCGGGGAGCTGTTTTTT. This chain connects TRBV7-9 to TRBJ2-2, with D hard to call. The CDR3 extends over 16 amino acids. CDR1 SEHNR and CDR2 FQNEAQ come from the germline V gene (reference sequence).

V and J are TRBV4-1 and TRBJ1-5, with D possibly being TRBD1 (5 bases). Germline V gene data show CDR1 as MGHRA and CDR2 as YSYEKL. The CDR3 runs 16 residues. V lost 0 bases, J lost 2 bases, and 11 bases lay in between. CDR3 in amino acids: CASSQDGSGGNQPQHF. DNA of the CDR3: TGCGCCAGCAGCCAAGATGGGTCGGGGGGCAATCAGCCCCAGCATTTT.

The chain couples TRBV3-1 (or the pseudogene TRBV3-2) to TRBJ2-1; perhaps TRBD2 as D (5 bases). The CDR3 has 15 residues. The ends were cut back, 0 bases at V and 8 bases at J, with 14 bases in the middle. Germline V gives CDR1 LGHDT, CDR2 YNNKEL (reference sequence). CDR3 bases: TGTGCCAGCAGCCAAGATAGAACTAGGGTCTATGAGCAGTTCTTC. It translates to CASSQDRTRVYEQFF.

The V call is TRBV3-1 (or the pseudogene TRBV3-2), the J call TRBJ2-1; possible D gene TRBD2, 7 bases. Looked up from germline, CDR1 is LGHDT and CDR2 is YNNKEL (reference sequence). The CDR3 totals 15 residues. Trimming took off 0 bases at V and 8 bases at J, with 14 bases between the two ends. The CDR3: CASSQETGGQDEQFF. The CDR3 nucleotides are TGTGCCAGCAGCCAAGAGACCGGGGGGCAAGATGAGCAGTTCTTC.

The chain is built from TRBV27 and TRBJ1-2, with D uncertain. Per germline, CDR1 MNHEY and CDR2 SMNVEV (reference sequence). CDR3 length equals 15 residues. V gave up 6 bases and J gave up 7 bases, with 21 bases separating them. The CDR3 DNA follows: TGTGCCAGCAGCCCCTCGATTCCGGGTTTTGGTGGCTACACCTTC. It specifies CASSPSIPGFGGYTF.

The CDR3 protein is CASSSNQPGQGASYNEQFF. CDR3 coding DNA: TGTGCCAGCAGCTCTAACCAACCGGGACAGGGGGCATCCTACAATGAGCAGTTCTTC. The rearrangement links TRBV7-9 to TRBJ2-1; 12 bases are shared with TRBD1. There are 19 residues in the CDR3. Germline V gene data show CDR1 as SEHNR and CDR2 as FQNEAQ (reference sequence). Trimming at V came to 4 bases and at J to 1 base, leaving 11 bases not matched to a gene.

The V call is TRBV6-5, the J call TRBJ2-2; D uncertain. V lost 6 bases to trimming and J lost 2 bases, with 10 bases between them. Germline CDR1 reads MNHEY; CDR2 reads SVGAGI. There are 14 residues in the CDR3. CDR3 loop: CASRAYDNTGELFF. The DNA for the CDR3 is TGTGCCAGCAGAGCGTATGACAACACCGGGGAGCTGTTTTTT.

The rearrangement joins TRBV6-5 to TRBJ2-5; 8 bases are a match to TRBD2. The CDR3 spans 15 residues. The germline gives CDR1 MNHEY, CDR2 SVGAGI. V was pared by 7 bases and J by 1 base, with 8 bases of the junction left unmatched. CDR3: CASTSRRGAQETQYF. The CDR3, as DNA: TGTGCCAGCACGTCCAGGCGGGGGGCCCAAGAGACCCAGTACTTC.

The CDR3 DNA follows: TGTGCCAGCAGCTTGGAAGGGACAGCCTACGAGCAGTACTTC. Protein: CASSLEGTAYEQYF. The rearrangement joins TRBV5-4 to TRBJ2-7; TRBD1 matches 7 bases. The V and J ends lost 0 bases and 2 bases, in that order; junction bases with no gene match: 2. From germline, CDR1 is SGHNT and CDR2 YYREEE (reference sequence). CDR3 length equals 14 residues.

The CDR3 here is CASSWPRRGGSYNEQFF. The CDR3 DNA sequence: TGTGCCAGCAGCTGGCCAAGGCGGGGGGGGTCCTACAATGAGCAGTTCTTC. The chain employs TRBV5-4 and TRBJ2-1; 9 bases align to TRBD2. This CDR3 is 17 amino acids long. V lost 3 bases to trimming and J lost 1 base; unmatched junction nucleotides: 8. Per germline, CDR1 SGHNT and CDR2 YYREEE (reference sequence).

This chain joins TRBV14 and TRBJ2-1; a possible D gene is TRBD1 (5 bases). In germline, CDR1 is SGHDN, CDR2 FVKESK. The CDR3 has 16 residues. V shed 4 bases and J shed 0 bases, with 13 bases lying between them. CDR3 sequence reads: CASSPPWGSSYNEQFF. For the CDR3, the DNA is TGTGCCAGCAGCCCTCCTTGGGGCAGCTCCTACAATGAGCAGTTCTTC.